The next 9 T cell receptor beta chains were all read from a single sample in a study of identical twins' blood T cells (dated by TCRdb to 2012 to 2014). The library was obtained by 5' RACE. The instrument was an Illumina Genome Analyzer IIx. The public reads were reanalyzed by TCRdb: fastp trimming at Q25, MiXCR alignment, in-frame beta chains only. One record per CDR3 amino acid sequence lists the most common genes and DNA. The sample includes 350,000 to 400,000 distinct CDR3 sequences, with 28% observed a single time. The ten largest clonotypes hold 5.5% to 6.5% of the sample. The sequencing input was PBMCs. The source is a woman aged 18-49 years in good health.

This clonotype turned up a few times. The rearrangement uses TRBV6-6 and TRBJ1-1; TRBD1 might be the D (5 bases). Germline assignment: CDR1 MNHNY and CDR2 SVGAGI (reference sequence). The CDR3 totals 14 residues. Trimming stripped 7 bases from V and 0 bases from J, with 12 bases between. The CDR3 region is CASTSGGMNTEAFF. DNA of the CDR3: TGTGCCAGCACCAGTGGGGGGATGAACACTGAAGCTTTCTTT.

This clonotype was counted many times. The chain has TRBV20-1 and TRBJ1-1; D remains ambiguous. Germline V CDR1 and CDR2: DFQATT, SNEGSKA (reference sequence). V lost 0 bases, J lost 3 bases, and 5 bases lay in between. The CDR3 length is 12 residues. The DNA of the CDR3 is TGCAGTGCTAGAGATCCTTACACTGAAGCTTTCTTT. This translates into CSARDPYTEAFF.

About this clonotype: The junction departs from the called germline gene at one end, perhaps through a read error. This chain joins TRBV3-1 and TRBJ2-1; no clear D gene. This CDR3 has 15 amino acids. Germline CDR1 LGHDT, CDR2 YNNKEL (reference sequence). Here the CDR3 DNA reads TGTGCCAGCGCTTCGGGCGCCCACACCTACAATGAGCAGTCCTTC. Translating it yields CASASGAHTYNEQSF.

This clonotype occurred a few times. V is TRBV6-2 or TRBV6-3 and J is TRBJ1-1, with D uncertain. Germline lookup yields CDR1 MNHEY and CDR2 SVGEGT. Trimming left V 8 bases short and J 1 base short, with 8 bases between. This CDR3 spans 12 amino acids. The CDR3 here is CASLEPNTEAFF. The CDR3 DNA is TGTGCCAGCCTGGAACCGAACACTGAAGCTTTCTTT.

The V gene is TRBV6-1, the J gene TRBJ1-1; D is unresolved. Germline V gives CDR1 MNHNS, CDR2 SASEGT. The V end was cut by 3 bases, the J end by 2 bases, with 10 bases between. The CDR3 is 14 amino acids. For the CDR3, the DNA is TGTGCCAGCAGTGAGGCCCGACCAAACACTGAAGCTTTCTTT. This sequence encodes CASSEARPNTEAFF.

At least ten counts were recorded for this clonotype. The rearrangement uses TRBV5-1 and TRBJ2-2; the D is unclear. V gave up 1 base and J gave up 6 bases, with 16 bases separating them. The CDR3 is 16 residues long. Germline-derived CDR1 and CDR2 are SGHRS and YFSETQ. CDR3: CASSLNGPSQAGELFF. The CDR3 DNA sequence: TGCGCCAGCAGCTTGAATGGGCCAAGCCAGGCCGGGGAGCTGTTTTTT.

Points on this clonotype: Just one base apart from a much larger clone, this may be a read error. CDR3 region: CSVRDHRCGYTF. The CDR3, as DNA: TGCAGCGTGCGGGACCACCGCTGTGGCTACACCTTC. The V and J genes are TRBV29-1 and TRBJ1-2; a possible D gene is TRBD1 (5 bases). The CDR3 is 12 amino acids. Trimming left V 6 bases short and J 7 bases short, with 15 bases between. Looked up from germline, CDR1 is SQVTM and CDR2 is ANQGSEA.

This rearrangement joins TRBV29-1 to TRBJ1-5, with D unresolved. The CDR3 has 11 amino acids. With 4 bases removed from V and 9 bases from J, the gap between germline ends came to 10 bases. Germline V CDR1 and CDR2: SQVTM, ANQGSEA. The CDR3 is CSVGSEGPQHF. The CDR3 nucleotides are TGCAGCGTTGGTAGCGAGGGGCCCCAGCATTTT.

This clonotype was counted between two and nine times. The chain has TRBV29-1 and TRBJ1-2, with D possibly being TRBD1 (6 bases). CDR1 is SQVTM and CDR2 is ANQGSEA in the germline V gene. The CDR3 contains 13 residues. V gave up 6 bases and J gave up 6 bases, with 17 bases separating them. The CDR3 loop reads CSVRTASIDGYTF. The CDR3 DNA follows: TGCAGCGTAAGGACAGCGTCGATTGATGGCTACACCTTC.